Following are 17 T cell receptor beta chains from one sample sequenced in a study of blood T cell repertoires in COVID-19. The assay was immunoSEQ multiplex PCR, and TCRdb's table has in-frame clones only and misses some. The sample includes under 65,000 clones, about 88% seen only once; the top ten take over 1%. Sequencing used peripheral blood. Every receptor here comes from a man between 60 and 70 years old with acute or convalescent COVID-19.

The chain recombines TRBV24-1 with TRBJ1-6; 8 bases agree with TRBD1. Germline lookup yields CDR1 KGHDR and CDR2 SFDVKD. The CDR3 extends over 18 amino acids. V trimming: 2 bases; J trimming: 10 bases; junction bases outside the gene matches: 15. The CDR3 nucleotides read TGTGCCACCAGTGATTCGGTCCGACAGGGGAACAGAAGGTCACCCCTCCACTTT. Its protein is CATSDSVRQGNRRSPLHF.

The chain is built from TRBV28 and TRBJ2-7; TRBD2 aligns across 10 bases. Germline V lookup: CDR1 MDHEN, CDR2 SYDVKM. This CDR3 region has 17 residues. V was pared by 2 bases and J by 0 bases, with 7 bases of the junction left unmatched. As DNA, the CDR3 is TGTGCCAGCAGTTTACTTACTAGCGGGATGAGCTCCTACGAGCAGTACTTC. Translating gives CASSLLTSGMSSYEQYF.

This clone was detected only once. This sequence joins TRBV13 and TRBJ2-6; D not resolved. CDR1 and CDR2 (germline): PRHDT, FYEKMQ (reference sequence). The CDR3 extends over 15 amino acids. V was trimmed by 3 bases and J by 1 base, leaving 7 bases between them. The CDR3 loop reads CASSFRGSGANVLTF. CDR3 nucleotide sequence: TGTGCCAGCAGCTTTCGCGGATCTGGGGCCAACGTCCTGACTTTC.

The V call is TRBV10-3, the J call TRBJ2-2; TRBD1 might be the D (5 bases). Trimming pared 10 bases from V and 2 bases from J, leaving 14 bases between. The V gene's germline CDR1 is ENHRY and CDR2 SYGVKD. The CDR3 consists of 14 residues. The CDR3: CATATELNTGELFF. DNA for the CDR3: TGTGCCACCGCGACAGAGCTTAACACCGGGGAGCTGTTTTTT.

CDR3 amino acids: CASSLDTKSSGNTIYF. As DNA, the CDR3 is TGTGCCAGCAGTTTGGACACCAAGAGCTCTGGAAACACCATATATTTT. This chain links TRBV28 with TRBJ1-3; D is possibly TRBD1 (5 bases). Germline values: CDR1 MDHEN, CDR2 SYDVKM. This CDR3 has 16 amino acids. Trimming took 3 bases from V and 0 from J, leaving 12 bases between them.

As to this clone: Different DNA sequences within this sample yield the same CDR3. CDR3 nucleotide sequence: TGTGCCAGCAGTTATCCCGGCACCGGGGAGCTGTTTTTT. Its protein is CASSYPGTGELFF. The rearrangement uses TRBV6-5 and TRBJ2-2; D ambiguous. Trimming shortened V by 3 bases and J by 4 bases, and 6 bases separated the two germline ends. This CDR3 has 13 residues. Germline CDR1 and CDR2: MNHEY and SVGAGI.

The chain couples TRBV27 to TRBJ2-3; TRBD1 aligns across 9 bases. The germline CDR1 and CDR2 sequences are MNHEY and SMNVEV (reference sequence). J lost 3 bases, V lost 5 bases, and 9 bases had no gene match. The length of the CDR3 is 16 residues. DNA for the CDR3: TGTGCCAGCAGTAGACCGGGACAGGGAAGGACAGATACGCAGTATTTT. Its protein is CASSRPGQGRTDTQYF.

The V call is TRBV2, the J call TRBJ1-1; possibly TRBD1 for D (6 bases). V was trimmed by 2 bases and J by 0 bases, leaving 10 bases between them. Germline V gene data show CDR1 as SNHLY and CDR2 as FYNNEI. The CDR3 covers 15 residues. The chain's CDR3 is CASSEIQGMNTEAFF. CDR3 bases: TGTGCCAGCAGTGAAATACAGGGAATGAACACTGAAGCTTTCTTT.

V and J are TRBV5-1 and TRBJ1-4; tentatively, D is TRBD1 (6 bases). V was clipped by 6 bases and J by 8 bases, with 23 bases between them. CDR1 is SGHRS and CDR2 is YFSETQ in the germline V gene. The CDR3 sequence is 16 residues long. DNA of the CDR3: TGCGCCAGCACCCCCCGGTGGGGGGGCATAGGCGAAAAACTGTTTTTT. It specifies CASTPRWGGIGEKLFF.

In this sample, this clone is medium-sized. Its ends do not fully match the called genes, so a read error is possible. The J gene is TRBJ2-2, the V gene TRBV7-7; 7 nucleotides match TRBD1. Per the germline V gene, CDR1 is SSHAT and CDR2 is FNYEAQ (reference sequence). The CDR3 consists of 16 residues. CDR3 loop: CASSLGRGQNTGELFF. The CDR3 nucleotides read TGTGCTAGCAGCTTAGGTAGGGGGCAGAACACCGGGGAGCTGTTTTTT. The full variable domain, rest sourced from reference TRBV7-7 and TRBJ2-2, is GAGVSQSPRYKVTKRGQDVTLRCDPISSHATLYWYQQALGQGPEFLTYFNYEAQPDKSGLPSDRFSAERPEGSISTLTIQRTEQRDSAMYRCASSLGRGQNTGELFFGEGSRLTVL.

This chain uses TRBV3-1 (or the pseudogene TRBV3-2) with TRBJ1-1, with a possible D match to TRBD1 (5 bases). Trimming pared 3 bases from V and 1 base from J, leaving 9 bases between. This CDR3 has 14 residues. CDR1 and CDR2 from the germline V gene are LGHDT and YNNKEL (reference sequence). This CDR3 is CASSQGGANTEAFF. CDR3 nucleotides: TGTGCCAGCAGCCAGGGGGGAGCGAACACTGAAGCTTTCTTT.

The genes are TRBV28 and TRBJ1-2; TRBD1 agrees at 9 bases. Germline V gives CDR1 MDHEN, CDR2 SYDVKM. With 6 bases clipped from V and 0 bases from J, the junction kept 11 bases outside the gene matches. The CDR3 length is 17 residues. The CDR3 here is CASRLASGQGSNYGYTF. Here the CDR3 DNA reads TGTGCCAGCAGACTCGCCTCCGGACAGGGGTCTAACTATGGCTACACCTTC.

V is TRBV2 and J is TRBJ2-2; D gene uncertain. Germline values: CDR1 SNHLY, CDR2 FYNNEI. CDR3 length equals 14 residues. Trimming shortened V by 4 bases and J by 1 base, and 7 bases separated the two germline ends. The CDR3 region has the DNA TGTGCCAGCAGTGGGTACGGGAACACCGGGGAGCTGTTTTTT. Protein product: CASSGYGNTGELFF.

V gene TRBV5-6 combines with J gene TRBJ1-3, with D unclear. This CDR3 is 15 amino acids long. The germline V gene encodes CDR1 SGHDT and CDR2 YYEEEE. V gave up 1 base and J gave up 3 bases, with 11 bases separating them. CDR3 sequence: CASSLLTGVGNTIYF. CDR3 DNA: TGTGCCAGCAGCTTGCTCACCGGGGTTGGAAACACCATATATTTT.

This clone was recorded once. The chain carries TRBV5-4 and TRBJ2-1, with 7 bases matching TRBD2. Germline V gene sequence: CDR1 SGHNT, CDR2 YYREEE (reference sequence). J gave up 2 bases and V 5 bases, and 10 bases lay outside the gene matches. The CDR3 has 16 amino acids. For the CDR3, the DNA is TGTGCCAGCAGACCGGACGGAGGACTAGCCTACAATGAGCAGTTCTTC. This translates into CASRPDGGLAYNEQFF.

The CDR3 sequence: CASSPRPNPPLHF. The CDR3 DNA is TGTGCCAGCAGCCCTAGACCGAACCCACCCCTCCACTTT. The rearrangement uses TRBV11-2 and TRBJ1-6; the D is unclear. The CDR3 covers 13 residues. Trimming pared 5 bases from V and 11 bases from J, leaving 13 bases between. Germline lookup yields CDR1 SGHAT and CDR2 FQNNGV. Based on the CDR3 plus reference TRBV11-2 and TRBJ1-6, the full variable domain is EAGVAQSPRYKIIEKRQSVAFWCNPISGHATLYWYQQILGQGPKLLIQFQNNGVVDDSQLPKDRFSAERLKGVDSTLKIQPAKLEDSAVYLCASSPRPNPPLHFGNGTRLTVT.

The genes are TRBV27 and TRBJ2-1; D uncertain. Looked up from germline, CDR1 is MNHEY and CDR2 is SMNVEV (reference sequence). This CDR3 has 15 amino acids. Trimming stripped 2 bases from V and 0 bases from J, with 8 bases between. The CDR3 coding sequence is TGTGCCAGCAGTTTAGCGGTGAGCTCCTACAATGAGCAGTTCTTC. Amino acid sequence: CASSLAVSSYNEQFF.